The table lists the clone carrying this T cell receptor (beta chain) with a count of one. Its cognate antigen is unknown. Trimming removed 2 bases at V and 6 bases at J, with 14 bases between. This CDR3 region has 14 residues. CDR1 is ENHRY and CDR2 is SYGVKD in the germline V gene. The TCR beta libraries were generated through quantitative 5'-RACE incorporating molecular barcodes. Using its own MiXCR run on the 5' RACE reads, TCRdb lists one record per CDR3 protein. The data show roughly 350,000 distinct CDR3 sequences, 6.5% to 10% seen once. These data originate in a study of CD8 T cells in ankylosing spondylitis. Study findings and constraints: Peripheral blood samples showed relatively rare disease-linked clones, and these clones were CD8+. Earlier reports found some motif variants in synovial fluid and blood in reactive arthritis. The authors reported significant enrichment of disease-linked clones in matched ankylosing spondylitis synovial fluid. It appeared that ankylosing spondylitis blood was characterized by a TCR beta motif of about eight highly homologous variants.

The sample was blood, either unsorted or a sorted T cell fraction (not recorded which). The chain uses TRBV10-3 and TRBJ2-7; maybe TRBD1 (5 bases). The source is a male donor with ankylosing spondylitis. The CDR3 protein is CAISEGQPGFEQYF. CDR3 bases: TGTGCCATCAGTGAGGGACAACCCGGGTTCGAGCAGTACTTC.